This entry is about one TCR beta chain. The antigen is unknown. The data are from a study of cytomegalovirus exposure and HLA in healthy donors. Study-level points and caveats: Common viral pathogens seemed to be connected with several of the most significant clusters, according to a later analysis. Researchers reported that a few CMV-associated chains were confirmed in vitro as CMV antigen-specific. Immune exposure was documented only through CMV serostatus.

The germline V gene has CDR1 LGHNA and CDR2 YSLEER. The CDR3 has 16 amino acids. Trimming stripped 3 bases from V and 6 bases from J, with 18 bases between. 60 Vbeta and 13 Jbeta primers were used in PCR. The data were produced by immunoSEQ multiplex PCR, yet TCRdb's version contains in-frame clones alone and is incomplete. The sample holds about 200,000 clones; approximately 12% are singletons and the top ten take 7.8%. V usage is TRBV4-3 and J usage is TRBJ2-1; maybe TRBD2 (7 bases). Sequencing input: PBMCs. This clonotype was obtained from a man aged 50-60 years in good health and CMV-seropositive. In nucleotides, the CDR3 is TGCGCCAGCAGCCAGGGGGGGGGCACCCTACCCAATGAGCAGTTCTTC. Protein sequence: CASSQGGGTLPNEQFF.